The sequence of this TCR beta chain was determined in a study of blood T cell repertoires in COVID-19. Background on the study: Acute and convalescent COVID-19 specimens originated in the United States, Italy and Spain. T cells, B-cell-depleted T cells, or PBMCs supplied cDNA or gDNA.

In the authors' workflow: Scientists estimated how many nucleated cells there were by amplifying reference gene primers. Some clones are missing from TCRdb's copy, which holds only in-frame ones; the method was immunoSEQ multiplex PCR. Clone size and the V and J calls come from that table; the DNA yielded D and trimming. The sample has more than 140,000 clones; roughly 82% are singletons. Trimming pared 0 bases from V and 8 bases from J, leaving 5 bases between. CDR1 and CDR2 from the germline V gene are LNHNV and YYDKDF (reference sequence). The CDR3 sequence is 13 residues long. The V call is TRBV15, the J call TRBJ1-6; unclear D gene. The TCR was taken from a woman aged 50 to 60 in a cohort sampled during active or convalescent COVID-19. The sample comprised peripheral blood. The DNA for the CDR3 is TGTGCCACCAGCAGAGATTTAGATTCACCCCTCCACTTT. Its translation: CATSRDLDSPLHF.